The TCR beta chain described here comes from a study of T cell responses to AZD1222 COVID-19 vaccine. Study-wide results and limits: Nearly half of the spike-specific TCRs reportedly recognize variant regions that carry no mutations. In all cases, repertoires were sampled only after the peak T cell response. White British donors predominated, females outnumbered males, and clonal diversity was possibly underestimated. Spike-specific TCR breadth and depth were elevated following two AZD1222 doses.

This clone was observed a single time. What it recognizes is unknown. The table came from immunoSEQ multiplex PCR; TCRdb's copy has only in-frame clones and leaves some out. Of approximately 92,000 clones in the sample, roughly nine tenths were seen once. V was pared by 1 base and J by 13 bases, with 4 bases of the junction left unmatched. The CDR3 totals 13 residues. Germline CDR1 SGHTA, CDR2 FQGNSA. This chain uses TRBV7-2 with TRBJ1-6; TRBD1 aligns across 7 bases. Source: peripheral blood, taken on day 0 of AZD1222 vaccination. This clonotype originated in an adult in good health. The chain's CDR3 is CASSLDRGYPLHF. The CDR3 nucleotides are TGTGCCAGCAGCTTAGACAGGGGTTATCCCCTCCACTTT. The variable domain in full, with the rest retrieved from reference TRBV7-2 and TRBJ1-6, is GAGVSQSPSNKVTEKGKDVELRCDPISGHTALYWYRQSLGQGLEFLIYFQGNSAPDKSGLPSDRFSAERTGGSVSTLTIQRTQQEDSAVYLCASSLDRGYPLHFGNGTRLTVT.